Described below is a single T cell receptor (beta chain) sequence and its context. This entry comes from a study of chemoradiotherapy in HPV16-positive cancers. V gave up 2 bases and J gave up 4 bases, with 14 bases separating them. The CDR3 covers 15 residues. Germline assignment: CDR1 MDHEN and CDR2 SYDVKM. The table came from immunoSEQ multiplex PCR; TCRdb's copy has only in-frame clones and leaves some out. The sample has approximately 16,000 clones, just over 85% seen once; the top ten hold roughly 3.6%. Sequences were derived from blood, sampled from a patient who underwent chemoradiotherapy. The chain carries TRBV28 and TRBJ1-2, with D perhaps matching TRBD1 (5 bases). The sequence came from a human donor with HPV-associated anogenital cancer. The CDR3 is CASSLSWPQGYGYTF. CDR3 sequence (DNA): TGTGCCAGCAGTTTAAGTTGGCCCCAGGGCTATGGCTACACCTTC.